This T cell receptor beta chain was recovered during a study of human T cells and chemical hapten exposure. Overall study findings and caveats: After DPC sensitization, TCRs above 1 in 1000 frequency showed no change.

From the RACE reads, TCRdb called clonotypes with MiXCR, one entry per CDR3 protein. The sample shows fewer than 85,000 distinct CDR3 sequences, roughly 8.6% of them seen only once. Time point indicated: healthy volunteer bleed at 6 weeks. Whole blood, unfractionated, served as the material for total RNA extraction. Comments on this clonotype: Its cognate antigen is unknown.

The TCR comes from a male donor in good health. Some clones in this sample may be carry-over from other donors' samples. Specimen: whole blood.

The CDR3 here is CASRPLGRDFSGYTF. The CDR3 nucleotides are TGTGCCAGCAGGCCCCTGGGCAGGGATTTCTCTGGCTACACCTTC. This chain links TRBV25-1 with TRBJ1-2; the D gene is possibly TRBD1 (5 bases). V lost 6 bases and J lost 7, with 21 bases in between. Germline V gene sequence: CDR1 MGHDK, CDR2 SYGVNS. There are 15 residues in the CDR3.